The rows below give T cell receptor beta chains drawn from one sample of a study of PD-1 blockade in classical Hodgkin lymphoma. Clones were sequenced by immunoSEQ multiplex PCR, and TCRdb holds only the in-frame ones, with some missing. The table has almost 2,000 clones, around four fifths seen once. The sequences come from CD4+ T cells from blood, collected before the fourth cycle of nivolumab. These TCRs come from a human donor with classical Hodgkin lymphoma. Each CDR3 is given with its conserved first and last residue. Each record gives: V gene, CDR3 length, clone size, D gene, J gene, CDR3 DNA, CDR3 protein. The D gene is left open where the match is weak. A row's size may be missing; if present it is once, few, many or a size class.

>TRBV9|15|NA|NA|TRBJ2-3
TGTGCCAGCAGCGTCGGGGGGACAGGCACAGATACGCAGTATTTT
CASSVGGTGTDTQYF
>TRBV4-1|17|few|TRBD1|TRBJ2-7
TGCGCCAGCAGCCAAGATAGGGGGCCAGGGGAATCCTACGAGCAGTACTTC
CASSQDRGPGESYEQYF
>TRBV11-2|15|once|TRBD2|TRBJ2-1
TGTGCCAGCAGCTTAGCCCCGGGACTAGACAATGGGCAGTTCTTC
CASSLAPGLDNGQFF
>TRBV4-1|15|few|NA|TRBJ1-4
TGCGCCAGCAGCCCCATGGAGGGAGCGAATGAAAAACTGTTTTTT
CASSPMEGANEKLFF
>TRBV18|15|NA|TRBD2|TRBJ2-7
TGTGCCAGCTCACCCGGACTAGCGGGGAGGGACGAGCAGTACTTC
CASSPGLAGRDEQYF
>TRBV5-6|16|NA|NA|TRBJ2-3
TGTGCCAGCAGCTTGCGGTTCGCAGGGGAAACAGATACGCAGTATTTT
CASSLRFAGETDTQYF
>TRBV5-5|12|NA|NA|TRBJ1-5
TGTGCCAGCAGCTTGAAGGACCAGCCCCAGCATTTT
CASSLKDQPQHF
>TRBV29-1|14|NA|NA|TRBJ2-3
TGCAGCGCAACGTACAGGTCTAGCACAGATACGCAGTATTTT
CSATYRSSTDTQYF
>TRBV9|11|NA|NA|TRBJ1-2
TGTGCCAGCAGCGGGGACTATGGCTACACCTTC
CASSGDYGYTF
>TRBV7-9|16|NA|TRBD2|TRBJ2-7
TGTGCCAGCAGCCAACTAGCGGGAAGAGGGGGAGGCGAGCAGTACTTC
CASSQLAGRGGGEQYF
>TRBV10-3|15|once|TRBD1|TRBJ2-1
TGTGCCATCAGCAGGGACAGGGGCGGCTACAATGAGCAGTTCTTC
CAISRDRGGYNEQFF
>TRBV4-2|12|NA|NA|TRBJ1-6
TGTGCCAGCAGCTTGGTTAATTCACCCCTCCACTTT
CASSLVNSPLHF
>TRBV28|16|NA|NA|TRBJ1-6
TGTGCCAGCAGTTTAGGCCAGCTCAGTTATAATTCACCCCTCCACTTT
CASSLGQLSYNSPLHF
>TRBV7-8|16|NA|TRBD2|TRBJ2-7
TGTGCCAGCAGCTTAGTCCTAGCGGGGGAATCCTACGAGCAGTACTTC
CASSLVLAGESYEQYF
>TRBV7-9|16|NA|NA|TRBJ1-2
TGCGCCAGCAGCCAAGATCTCTCTGGCAGCCGGGCCGGCTACACCTTC
CASSQDLSGSRAGYTF
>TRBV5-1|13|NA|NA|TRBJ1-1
TGCGCCAGCAGCTTGGGCTCGAACACTGAAGCTTTCTTT
CASSLGSNTEAFF
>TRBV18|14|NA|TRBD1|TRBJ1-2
TGTGCCAGCTCACCAAGGACAGGGAACGATGGCTACACCTTC
CASSPRTGNDGYTF
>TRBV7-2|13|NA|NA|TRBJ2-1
TGTGCCAGCAGCTTAGCGGTCCGCAATGAGCAGTTCTTC
CASSLAVRNEQFF
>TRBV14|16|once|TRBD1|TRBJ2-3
TGTGCCAGCAGCCAAGATGGGGGACAGGGCACAGATACGCAGTATTTT
CASSQDGGQGTDTQYF
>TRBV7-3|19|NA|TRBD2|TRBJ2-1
TGTGCCAGCAGCTTAGGAAGAGGGACTAGCGGTGGTTTCATCCATGAGCAGTTCTTC
CASSLGRGTSGGFIHEQFF
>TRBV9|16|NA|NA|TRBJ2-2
TGTGCCAGCAGTTATTCGGAGGGGTTCCAGGGCGGGGAGCTGTTTTTT
CASSYSEGFQGGELFF
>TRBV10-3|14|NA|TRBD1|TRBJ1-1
TGTGCCATTCGGGGCCAGCAGGGGGCCACTGAAGCTTTCTTT
CAIRGQQGATEAFF
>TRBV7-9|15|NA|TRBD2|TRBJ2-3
TGTGCCAGCAGCTTCCGGACTAGCGGTACAGATACGCAGTATTTT
CASSFRTSGTDTQYF
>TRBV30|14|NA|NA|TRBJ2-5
TGTGCCTGGAGGACGGCCTGGGGGCGAGAGACCCAGTACTTC
CAWRTAWGRETQYF
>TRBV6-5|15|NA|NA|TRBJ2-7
TGTGCCAGCAGTTACGGGTCGGGGGCCCCCTACGAGCAGTACTTC
CASSYGSGAPYEQYF
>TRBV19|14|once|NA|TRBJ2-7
TGTGCCAGTAGGCCCGGACCGAGCTCCTACGAGCAGTACTTC
CASRPGPSSYEQYF
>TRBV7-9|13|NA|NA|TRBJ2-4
TGTGCCAGCAGCTGGGACATCTCCAACATTCAGTACTTC
CASSWDISNIQYF
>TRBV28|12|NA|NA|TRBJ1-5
TGTGCCAGCGGAGGTAACAATCAGCCCCAGCATTTT
CASGGNNQPQHF
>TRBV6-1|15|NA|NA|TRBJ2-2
TGTGCCAGCAGCTGGGGCAATTCGAACACTGGGGAGCTGTTTTTT
CASSWGNSNTGELFF
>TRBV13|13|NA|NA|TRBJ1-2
TGTGCCAGCAGCTTAGCAGGGAACTATGGCTACACCTTC
CASSLAGNYGYTF
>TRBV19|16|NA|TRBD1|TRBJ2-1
TGTGCCAGTAACGCAATTCGGACAGGGGGGGGCGATGAGCAGTTCTTC
CASNAIRTGGGDEQFF
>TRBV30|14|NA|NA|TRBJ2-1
TGTGCCTGGAAAGGGTGGGGGTCATGCAATGAGCAGTTCTTC
CAWKGWGSCNEQFF
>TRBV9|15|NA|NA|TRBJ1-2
TGTGCCAGCAGCGTAACTACAGCTGGGGACTATGGCTACACCTTC
CASSVTTAGDYGYTF
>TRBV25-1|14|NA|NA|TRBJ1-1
TGTGCCAGCAGTGAATTGACAAGAGACACTGAAGCTTTCTTT
CASSELTRDTEAFF
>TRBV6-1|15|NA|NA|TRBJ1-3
TGTGCCAGCAGTGCTCAGGGGCAGGCCGGAAACACCATATATTTT
CASSAQGQAGNTIYF
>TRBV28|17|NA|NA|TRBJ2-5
TGTGCCAGCAGTTTATTCAGGTCCCGAGGTAACCAAGAGACCCAGTACTTC
CASSLFRSRGNQETQYF
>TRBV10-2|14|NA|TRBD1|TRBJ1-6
TGCGCCAGCTCCCTCGGGACAGAAAATTCACCCCTCCACTTT
CASSLGTENSPLHF
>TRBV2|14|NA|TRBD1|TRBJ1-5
TGTGCCAGCAGGGCGACAGGGGGCAATCAGCCCCAGCATTTT
CASRATGGNQPQHF
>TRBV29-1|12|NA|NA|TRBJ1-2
TGCAGCGTCAGCTCAGGCGACTATGGCTACACCTTC
CSVSSGDYGYTF
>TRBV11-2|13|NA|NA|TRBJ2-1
TGTGCCAGCAGCTTAGTAACTAGTCGTACGCAGTTCTTC
CASSLVTSRTQFF
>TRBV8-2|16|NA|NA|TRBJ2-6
TGTGGCAGAAGTACGATAACACAAAGTCGGGCCAACGTCCTGACTTTC
CGRSTITQSRANVLTF
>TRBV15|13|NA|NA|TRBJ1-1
TGTGCCACCAGCAGAGCAACAGGTATTGAAGCTTTCTTT
CATSRATGIEAFF
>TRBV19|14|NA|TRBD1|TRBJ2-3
TGTGCCAGTCTGGACAGGGGTACCCCAGATACGCAGTATTTT
CASLDRGTPDTQYF
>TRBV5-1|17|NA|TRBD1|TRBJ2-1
TGCGCCAGCACAGAGACCACGGGACAGAGCTCCTACAATGAGCAGTTCTTC
CASTETTGQSSYNEQFF
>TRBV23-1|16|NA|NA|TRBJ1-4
TGCGCCAGCATTTTACAGAGGGAGGTAACTAATGAAAAACTGTTTTTT
CASILQREVTNEKLFF
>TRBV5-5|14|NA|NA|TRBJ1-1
TGTGCCAGCAGCTCTCACGGGGGGCTGGGTGAAGCTTTCTTT
CASSSHGGLGEAFF
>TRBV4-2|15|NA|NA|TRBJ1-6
TGTGCCAGCAGCCAAGATACCCAGGGGAATTCACCCCTCCACTTT
CASSQDTQGNSPLHF
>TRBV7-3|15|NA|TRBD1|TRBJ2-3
TGTGCCAGCAGCACGGGACAAGGGGGCGCAGATACGCAGTATTTT
CASSTGQGGADTQYF
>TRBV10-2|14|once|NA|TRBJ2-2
TGCGCCAGCAGTGAGACCCAGGGATACGGGGAGCTGTTTTTT
CASSETQGYGELFF
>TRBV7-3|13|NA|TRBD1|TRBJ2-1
TGTGCCACCGGACAGGGGCCCGACAATGAGCAGTTCTTC
CATGQGPDNEQFF
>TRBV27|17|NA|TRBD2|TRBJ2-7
TGTGCCAGCAAGATGCGAGCGGGGGGCGGATCGACTTACGAGCAGTACTTC
CASKMRAGGGSTYEQYF
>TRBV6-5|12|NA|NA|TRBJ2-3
TGTGCCAGCAGTTTGTTTCGAGATACGCAGTATTTT
CASSLFRDTQYF
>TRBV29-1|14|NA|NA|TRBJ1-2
TGCAGCGTTCTACAGGGAACGGCTAACTATGGCTACACCTTC
CSVLQGTANYGYTF